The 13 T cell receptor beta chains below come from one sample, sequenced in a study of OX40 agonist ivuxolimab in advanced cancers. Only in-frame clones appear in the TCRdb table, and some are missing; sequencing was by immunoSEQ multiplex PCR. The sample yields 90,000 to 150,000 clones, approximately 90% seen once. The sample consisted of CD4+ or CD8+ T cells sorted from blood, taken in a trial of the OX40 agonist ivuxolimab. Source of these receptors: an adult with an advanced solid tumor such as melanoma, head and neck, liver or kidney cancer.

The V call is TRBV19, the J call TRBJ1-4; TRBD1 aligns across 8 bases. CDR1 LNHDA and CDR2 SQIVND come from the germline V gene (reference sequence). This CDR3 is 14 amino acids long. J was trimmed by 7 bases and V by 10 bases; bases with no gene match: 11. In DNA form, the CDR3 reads TGTGCCACGTCAACCGGGACAGGAAGTGAAAAACTGTTTTTT. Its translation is CATSTGTGSEKLFF. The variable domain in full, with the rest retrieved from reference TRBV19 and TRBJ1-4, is DGGITQSPKYLFRKEGQNVTLSCEQNLNHDAMYWYRQDPGQGLRLIYYSQIVNDFQKGDIAEGYSVSREKKESFPLTVTSAQKNPTAFYLCATSTGTGSEKLFFGSGTQLSVL.

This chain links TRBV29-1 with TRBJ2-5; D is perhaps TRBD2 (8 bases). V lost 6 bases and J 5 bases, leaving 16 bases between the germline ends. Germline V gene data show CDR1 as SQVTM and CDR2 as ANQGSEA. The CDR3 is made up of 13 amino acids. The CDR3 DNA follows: TGCAGCGTCAACAGGGGACTAGGGGAGACCCAGTACTTC. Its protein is CSVNRGLGETQYF. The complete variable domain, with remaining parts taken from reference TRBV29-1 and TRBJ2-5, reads SAVISQKPSRDICQRGTSLTIQCQVDSQVTMMFWYRQQPGQSLTLIATANQGSEATYESGFVIDKFPISRPNLTFSTLTVSNMSPEDSSIYLCSVNRGLGETQYFGPGTRLLVL.

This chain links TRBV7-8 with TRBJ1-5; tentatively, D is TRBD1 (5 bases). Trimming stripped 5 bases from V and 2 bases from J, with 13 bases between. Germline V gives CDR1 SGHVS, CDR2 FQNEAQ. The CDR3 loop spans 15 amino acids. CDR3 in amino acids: CASSMGHSGNQPQHF. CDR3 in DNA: TGTGCCAGCAGCATGGGGCATTCGGGCAATCAGCCCCAGCATTTT.

As DNA, the CDR3 is TGTGCCAGCAGTTACTCTACTAGCGGGGGGAACTACGAGCAGTACTTC. This gives the protein CASSYSTSGGNYEQYF. J is TRBJ2-7 and V is TRBV6-5; 12 nucleotides match TRBD2. Per the germline V gene, CDR1 is MNHEY and CDR2 is SVGAGI. The CDR3 loop spans 16 amino acids. With V trimmed by 0 bases and J by 3 bases, 3 bases remained unmatched.

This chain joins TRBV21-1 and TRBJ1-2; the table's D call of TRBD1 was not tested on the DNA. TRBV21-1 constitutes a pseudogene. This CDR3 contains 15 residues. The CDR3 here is CASSKPGQGVNGYTF. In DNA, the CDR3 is TGTGCCAGCAGCAAACCGGGACAGGGGGTTAATGGCTACACCTTC.

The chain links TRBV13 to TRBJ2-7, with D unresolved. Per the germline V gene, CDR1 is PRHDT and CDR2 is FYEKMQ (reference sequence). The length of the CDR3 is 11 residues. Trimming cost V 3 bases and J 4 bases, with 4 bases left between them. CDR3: CASSFHYEQYF. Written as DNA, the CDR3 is TGTGCCAGCAGCTTCCATTACGAGCAGTACTTC.

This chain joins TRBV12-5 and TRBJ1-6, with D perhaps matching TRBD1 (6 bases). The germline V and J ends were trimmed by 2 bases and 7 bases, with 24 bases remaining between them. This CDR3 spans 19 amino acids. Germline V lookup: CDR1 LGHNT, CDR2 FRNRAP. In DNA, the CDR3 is TGTGCTAGTGGTTTGCCTAACAGGGTAAAGGGCCGAGGAAATTCACCCCTCCACTTT. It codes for CASGLPNRVKGRGNSPLHF.

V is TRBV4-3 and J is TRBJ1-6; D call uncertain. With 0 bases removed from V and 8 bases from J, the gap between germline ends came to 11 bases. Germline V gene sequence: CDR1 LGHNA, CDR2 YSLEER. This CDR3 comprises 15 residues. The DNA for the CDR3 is TGCGCCAGCAGCCAAGAACTTCATTTGGATTCACCCCTCCACTTT. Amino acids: CASSQELHLDSPLHF.

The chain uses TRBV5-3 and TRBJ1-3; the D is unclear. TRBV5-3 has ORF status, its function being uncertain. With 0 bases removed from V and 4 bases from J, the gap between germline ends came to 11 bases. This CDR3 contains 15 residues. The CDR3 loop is CARSLEVRSGNTIYF. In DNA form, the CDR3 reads TGTGCCAGAAGCTTGGAAGTGCGCAGCGGAAACACCATATATTTT.

CDR3 residues: CASSPFEGPTENNEQFF. The DNA of the CDR3 is TGTGCCAGCTCACCATTCGAAGGGCCCACGGAGAACAATGAGCAGTTCTTC. The chain uses TRBV18 and TRBJ2-1, with unresolved D. Germline-derived CDR1 and CDR2 are KGHSH and LQKENI. The germline V and J ends were trimmed by 2 bases and 5 bases, with 19 bases remaining between them. This CDR3 comprises 17 residues.

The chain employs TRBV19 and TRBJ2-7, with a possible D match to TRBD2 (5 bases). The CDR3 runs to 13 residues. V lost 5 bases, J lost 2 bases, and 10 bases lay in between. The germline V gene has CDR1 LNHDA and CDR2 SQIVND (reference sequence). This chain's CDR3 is CASSPGITYEQYF. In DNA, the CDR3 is TGTGCCAGTAGTCCGGGGATTACCTACGAGCAGTACTTC.

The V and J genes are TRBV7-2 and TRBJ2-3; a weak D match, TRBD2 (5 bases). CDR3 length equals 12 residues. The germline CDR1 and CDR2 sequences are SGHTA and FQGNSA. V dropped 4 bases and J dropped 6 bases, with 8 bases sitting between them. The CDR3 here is CASSSDYDTQYF. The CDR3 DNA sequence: TGTGCCAGCAGCTCTGACTACGATACGCAGTATTTT.

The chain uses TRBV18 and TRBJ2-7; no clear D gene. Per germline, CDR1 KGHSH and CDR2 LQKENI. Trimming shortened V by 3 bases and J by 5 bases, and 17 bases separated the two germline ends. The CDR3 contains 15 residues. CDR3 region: CASSPTSSSLDEQYF. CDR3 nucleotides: TGTGCCAGCTCACCTACGTCGAGTTCTCTGGACGAGCAGTACTTC.